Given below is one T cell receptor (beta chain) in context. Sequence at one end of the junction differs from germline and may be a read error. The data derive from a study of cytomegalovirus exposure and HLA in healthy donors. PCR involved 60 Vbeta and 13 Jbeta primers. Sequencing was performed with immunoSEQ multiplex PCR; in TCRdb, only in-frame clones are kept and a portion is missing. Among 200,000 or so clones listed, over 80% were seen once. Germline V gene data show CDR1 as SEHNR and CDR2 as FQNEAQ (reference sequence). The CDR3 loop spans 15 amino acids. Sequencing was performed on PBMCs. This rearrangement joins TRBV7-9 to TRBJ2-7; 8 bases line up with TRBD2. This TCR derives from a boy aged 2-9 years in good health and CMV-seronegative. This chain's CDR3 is CSSSLGLTSDYEQYF. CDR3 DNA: TGTTCCAGCAGCTTAGGGCTGACTAGCGACTACGAGCAGTACTTC.